This T cell receptor (beta chain) came from a study of regulatory and conventional T cells in RAG deficiency (dated by TCRdb to about 2017). With respect to the entire study: High-throughput TCR beta sequencing was used to compare the diversity and composition of the Treg, conventional CD4+ and CD8+ T cell repertoires of RAG-deficient patients with those of healthy controls. Study-wide findings and limitations: Sorted CD25-high CD127-low cells from Omenn syndrome patients may represent peripherally activated cells rather than bona fide Treg cells. For some subjects, some T-cell subset analyses were not performed. All patient T-cell subsets had shorter CDR3 lengths; Omenn syndrome patients showed >85% Treg-Tconv repertoire overlap at nucleotide and amino acid level. Compared with controls, Omenn syndrome and CID/AS patients had about 91-fold fewer unique TCR beta sequences in Treg cells, whereas the reduction in the other subsets was roughly 10-fold. Markedly lower Shannon entropy and higher Simpson indices were observed in RAG-deficient patients than in control T-cell subpopulations.

Before genomic DNA extraction, regulatory T cells were purified from blood as CD4+CD25-high CD127-low cells. Repertoire analyses used several healthy control donors as the comparison group. Trimming takes 6 bases off V and 0 bases off J; junction bases not matched to a gene: 12. The CDR3 runs 17 residues from the cysteine to the phenylalanine. The kept DNA is CDR3 alone, 51 bases in frame from the first base. Sequences SEHNR (CDR1) and FQNEAQ (CDR2) are obtained from the germline V gene (reference sequence). As regards this clone: The antigen it binds to is not known. Base qualities are not at hand, and no much larger clone is one base apart.

The method behind the library was the immunoSEQ multiplex PCR assay. Rearranged TCR beta chain products were amplified from the genomic DNA of sorted T-cell subsets and were then sequenced. The authors' analysis ran thus. Shannon entropy and Simpson indices were used to quantify the repertoire diversity of productive TCR beta rearrangements. To gauge clonal expansion, the frequencies of the 100 most abundant productive TCR beta clonotypes among total reads were added together. The TRB repertoires were evaluated with a self-reactivity index based on amino acid usage at CDR3beta positions 6 and 7. Two-way ANOVA was used for repertoire analyses, and Student t or Mann-Whitney tests were used for flow cytometric analyses. TCRdb provides this immuneACCESS table in a form limited to in-frame rearrangements. Some clones are lacking; in checked studies, under half of them reflect an unresolved V gene, and why the rest are absent is not known. V and J calls plus clone size are reproduced from that table; the DNA served to infer D and trimming. In all, the sample holds 6,000 to 8,000 clones, and 91% of those were seen once. The leading ten clones occupy roughly 1.4% of the sample.

These same records also appear under a second study, on regulatory T cells. From the second report: For the multiplex PCR, 52 forward TRBV primers and 13 reverse TRBJ primers were used, and amplification bias was corrected with both assay-based and computational methods. Patient repertoires showed restricted unique TRB V-J pairs and skewed V and J gene usage, most marked in regulatory T cells. T-cell receptor beta repertoires of sorted regulatory, conventional CD4+ and CD8+ T cells were compared between CD3G-deficient patients and healthy controls. Ficoll density separation was used to isolate peripheral blood mononuclear cells. Rearranged TRB loci were amplified from genomic DNA by multiplex PCR within the immunoSEQ assay. An Illumina HiSeq platform was used to sequence the TRB amplicons. Custom algorithms error-filtered the raw sequences and aligned them to reference gene sequences, after which the immunoSEQ online tools were used for analysis. The frequencies of productive and nonproductive TRB rearrangements were evaluated among unique sequences as well as among total sequences. Groups were compared by t tests, Mann-Whitney tests or two-way ANOVA performed in Prism software.

Sequencing used CD127- CD25+ CD4+ Tregs sorted from blood. The sequence links TRBV7-9 to TRBJ1-1; 8 bases in the middle match TRBD1. The receptor was isolated from a human donor in good health. CDR3 reads: CASREDRVLKLNTEAFF. The nucleotides read TGTGCCAGCAGAGAGGACAGGGTTCTTAAGTTGAACACTGAAGCTTTCTTT.